The rows below give T cell receptor beta chains drawn from one sample of a study of T cell responses to AZD1222 COVID-19 vaccine. Sequencing was performed with immunoSEQ multiplex PCR; in TCRdb, only in-frame clones are kept and a portion is missing. The sample shows 150,000 to 200,000 clones, around 92% of them seen only once. Sample: peripheral blood, taken 28 days after the second AZD1222 dose. The receptor set was obtained from an adult who received the AZD1222 COVID-19 vaccine. CDR3s include the opening cysteine and the closing phenylalanine or tryptophan. Fields, in order: CDR3 protein, CDR3 DNA, D gene, V gene, J gene, clone size. The D gene is left open where the match is weak. Size is stated for part of the rows, as once, few or many counts, or as a class when the clone is expanded.

CDR3aa: CASSEGVGYGYTF
CDR3nt: TGTGCCAGCAGTGAGGGGGTGGGCTATGGCTACACCTTC
d_gene: NA
v_gene: TRBV6-1
j_gene: TRBJ1-2
abundance: once

CDR3aa: CASSKSGRTFF
CDR3nt: TGTGCCAGCAGTAAATCGGGACGGACTTTCTTT
d_gene: NA
v_gene: TRBV2
j_gene: TRBJ1-1
abundance: NA

CDR3aa: CASSDHNYGYTF
CDR3nt: TGTGCCAGCAGTGACCACAACTATGGCTACACCTTC
d_gene: NA
v_gene: TRBV25-1
j_gene: TRBJ1-2
abundance: few

CDR3aa: CASSVTGTDTEAFF
CDR3nt: TGTGCCAGCAGCGTAACAGGGACGGACACTGAAGCTTTCTTT
d_gene: NA
v_gene: TRBV11-3
j_gene: TRBJ1-1
abundance: NA

CDR3aa: CASSLGGRLDKLFF
CDR3nt: TGTGCCAGCAGCCTCGGGGGCCGGTTAGACAAACTGTTTTTT
d_gene: NA
v_gene: TRBV7-8
j_gene: TRBJ1-4
abundance: NA

CDR3aa: CASTIRDPGANVLTF
CDR3nt: TGTGCCAGCACGATTAGGGACCCTGGGGCCAACGTCCTGACTTTC
d_gene: NA
v_gene: TRBV6-5
j_gene: TRBJ2-6
abundance: NA

CDR3aa: CASSLDGSLYGYTF
CDR3nt: TGCGCCAGCAGCTTGGACGGAAGCTTATATGGCTACACCTTC
d_gene: NA
v_gene: TRBV5-1
j_gene: TRBJ1-2
abundance: NA

CDR3aa: CASSAEGGATPYEQYF
CDR3nt: TGTGCCAGCAGCGCCGAAGGAGGGGCTACACCCTACGAGCAGTACTTC
d_gene: NA
v_gene: TRBV5-5
j_gene: TRBJ2-7
abundance: few

CDR3aa: CASSRQNRGYEQYF
CDR3nt: TGTGCCAGCAGCAGGCAGAACAGGGGTTACGAGCAGTACTTC
d_gene: TRBD1
v_gene: TRBV6-5
j_gene: TRBJ2-7
abundance: NA

CDR3aa: CASSSSGSSGNTIYF
CDR3nt: TGTGCCAGCAGCTCCTCGGGGTCATCTGGAAACACCATATATTTT
d_gene: NA
v_gene: TRBV11-2
j_gene: TRBJ1-3
abundance: NA

CDR3aa: CASSLGYGGSPLHF
CDR3nt: TGTGCCAGCAGCCTAGGGTATGGGGGATCACCCCTCCACTTT
d_gene: NA
v_gene: TRBV3-1/TRBV3-2
j_gene: TRBJ1-6
abundance: NA

CDR3aa: CASSLNQGEDTQYF
CDR3nt: TGTGCCAGCAGTTTAAACCAGGGAGAAGATACGCAGTATTTT
d_gene: NA
v_gene: TRBV27
j_gene: TRBJ2-3
abundance: NA

CDR3aa: CARSKRGDSEQFF
CDR3nt: TGCGCCCGATCGAAGCGGGGGGATTCTGAGCAGTTCTTC
d_gene: TRBD2
v_gene: TRBV5-1
j_gene: TRBJ2-1
abundance: NA